This T cell receptor beta chain was sequenced for a study of shared clonotypes between healthy human individuals. Study at large: Donors had three CD4 naive, three CD4 memory, two CD8 naive and one CD8 memory plate apiece. General observations from the study: Some clonotypes were shared by all four sorted-subset donors, while others were not shared. The non-shared ones had lower generation probabilities than the shared ones. Even with large depth, rarefaction showed that sorted-subset sequencing was incomplete.

The naive CD8 population came from CD45RO-negative cells selected for CCR7, without terminally differentiated effector memory CD45RA+ cells. Using immunoSEQ multiplex PCR, the repertoire was profiled, and TCRdb retains in-frame clones only, with some absent. The sample includes nearly 2 million clones, over 85% of them seen just once. Notes on this clone: Antigen specificity is unknown.

The CDR3 totals 14 residues. V shed 0 bases and J shed 2 bases, with 8 bases lying between them. Germline CDR1 and CDR2: SGHTS and YDEGEE. This clonotype was obtained from a man aged 18 to 29 in good health. The rearrangement uses TRBV5-8 and TRBJ1-2; D remains unclear. The sample consisted of naive CD8+ T cells sorted from blood. CDR3 nucleotide sequence: TGTGCCAGCAGCTTGGACATACCCAACTATGGCTACACCTTC. Its protein is CASSLDIPNYGYTF.